These T cell receptor beta chains were read from a single sample in a study of blood T cells in healthy people across ages. TCRdb reprocessed the 5' RACE reads with MiXCR, giving one entry per CDR3 protein. The data show roughly 2 million distinct CDR3 sequences, roughly 49% seen once. The sample taken for sequencing was blood. These receptors originate from a woman aged 40 to 55 in good health. The CDR3 runs from the conserved cysteine through the conserved F or W.

j_call	v_call	cdr3_aa
TRBJ2-7	TRBV10-3	CAISGNKDEQYF
TRBJ2-7	TRBV28	CASSSVPTGNEWGEQYF
.	TRBV12-3/TRBV12-4	CASSVGGVVFEQYF
TRBJ2-1	TRBV28	CASGFRNEQFF
TRBJ1-2	TRBV24-1	CATSDLSGDYGYTF
TRBJ2-1	TRBV7-6	CASSILGTGDNEQFF
TRBJ2-3	TRBV6-1	CASSEFGLAGTTDTQYF
TRBJ2-7	TRBV12-3/TRBV12-4	CASSVAGHYEQYF
TRBJ1-2	TRBV6-2/TRBV6-3	CASSYGIYGYTF
TRBJ1-2	TRBV7-2	CASSPRTVNYGYTF
TRBJ2-1	TRBV20-1	CSALPGGTYEQFF
TRBJ1-2	TRBV4-1	CASSQESAPNYGYTF
TRBJ2-5	TRBV4-2	CASSQDAQETQYF
TRBJ1-2	TRBV6-6	CASSYPRYGYTF
TRBJ1-2	TRBV29-1	CSGLSGTGAPYGYTF
TRBJ2-1	TRBV5-1	CASSLAVGGAFNEQFF
TRBJ2-3	TRBV6-1	CASLKVGSDTQYF
TRBJ1-2	TRBV7-9	CASSPLTGSGYTF
TRBJ2-6	TRBV5-6	CASSSQPRTGANVLTF
TRBJ2-5	TRBV20-1	CSAGGTSGGQETQYF
TRBJ1-3	TRBV7-2	CASSVLGQGAGNTIYF
TRBJ1-5	TRBV6-2/TRBV6-3	CASGRHSNQPQHF
TRBJ2-7	TRBV15	CATSRDRQGAYEQYF
TRBJ2-5	TRBV7-2	CASSSPGQGISPQETQYF
TRBJ2-3	TRBV6-2/TRBV6-3	CASRSILDRVTDTQYF
TRBJ2-1	TRBV29-1	CSVWTGSNEQFF
TRBJ2-3	TRBV29-1	CSVGGQGGDTQYF
TRBJ1-2	TRBV5-4	CASSLDRGQKGYTF
TRBJ1-1	TRBV7-2	CASSFEIGTEAFF
TRBJ1-5	TRBV4-3	CASSQDSAGGIQPQHF
TRBJ1-3	TRBV29-1	CSVEFGSSGNTIYF
TRBJ2-1	TRBV27	CASTLLATSSYNEQFF
TRBJ2-1	TRBV5-1	CASSLVLAGGAGYNEQFF
TRBJ2-1	TRBV27	CASSFGPGQDDNEQFF
TRBJ2-1	TRBV28	CASSAGLAGRYNEQFF
.	TRBV6-5	CASSYGGGGAYEQYF
TRBJ2-1	TRBV7-2	CASSFASVIRGAPMEQFF
TRBJ2-3	TRBV21-1	CASSREISGGATDTQYF
TRBJ2-1	TRBV7-2	CASSFRGAGGLSNEQFF
TRBJ2-1	TRBV2	CASLGTGLNEQFF
TRBJ1-2	TRBV4-2	CASSHLRDREDGYTF
TRBJ1-4	TRBV4-1	CASSQAQGAGEKLFF
TRBJ1-2	TRBV20-1	CSLGWADGYTF
TRBJ2-1	TRBV6-5	CASSYSSGSSYNEQFF
TRBJ1-4	TRBV27	CASSIQGANEKLFF
TRBJ1-1	TRBV7-2	CASSPRVSGRTEAFF
TRBJ2-1	TRBV9	CASSEGLASNEQFF
TRBJ2-7	TRBV20-1	CSAPRDREPYEQYF
TRBJ1-5	TRBV28	CASRSDRGPQPQHF
TRBJ2-1	TRBV29-1	CSVLGQGAQNEQFF